This T cell receptor beta chain comes out of a study of blood T cells in healthy people across ages. Study outcomes and limitations: TCR beta diversity per million T cells fell roughly linearly with age.

Regarding this clonotype: No antigen is known for it.

A second PCR, run for about 7 to 11 cycles, used a sample-barcoded 5' primer plus a J-beta primer mix. TCRdb processed the 5' RACE reads anew with MiXCR; each CDR3 protein has one entry. The sample lists 550,000 to 650,000 distinct CDR3 sequences; approximately 26% were seen once. The junction had 13 bases not matched to a gene; V was cut back by 7 bases and J by 3 bases. In germline, CDR1 is SQVTM, CDR2 ANQGSEA. This CDR3 spans 15 amino acids. This same sample was also part of a study on T cells of mothers and their children.

The sample comprised blood. The V and J genes are TRBV29-1 and TRBJ1-1; TRBD1 matches at 8 bases. The receptor comes from a boy aged 2 to 9 in good health. The CDR3 reads CSGGGQGGVDTEAFF. Written as DNA, the CDR3 is TGCAGCGGGGGTGGACAGGGAGGGGTAGACACTGAAGCTTTCTTT.